Described below is a single TCR beta chain sequence and its context. Its target is unknown. The data originate from a study of monozygotic twins with inflammatory bowel disease. For every sample, eight separate reactions were used to make cDNA. Each CDR3 protein gets one entry in TCRdb, which reprocessed the 5' RACE reads and gives no DNA. This sample's clone table lists over 200,000 distinct CDR3 sequences. Every single donor had an approximately 2.5 ml blood sample drawn. The study's findings and limits: The existence of one strong signal or clonotype linked to IBD lacked support. Fewer shared clonotypes with others were found in IBD patients than in healthy twins, especially with disease activity.

This CDR3 has 16 amino acids. Germline CDR1 reads LGHDT; CDR2 reads YNNKEL (reference sequence). Sequencing was done on a sample of blood. This clonotype was sampled from a human donor with ulcerative colitis or Crohn's disease, or a healthy co-twin of an affected twin (not recorded which). The gene calls are TRBV3-1 and TRBJ2-6; TCRdb designates TRBD1, a call that cannot be tested without DNA. CDR3: CASSHTGGAGANVLTF.